The 30 T cell receptor beta chains given below trace back to one sample, sequenced in a study of tissue T cells after allogeneic stem cell transplantation. TCRdb's copy holds only in-frame clones and misses some; the assay was immunoSEQ multiplex PCR. The sample shows approximately 6,200 clones, roughly 47% of them seen only once. Time point specified: mouse harvest day 7 after allogeneic transplant. Each mouse received 10^7 T-cell-depleted marrow cells plus 10^6 splenic CD5+ T cells by tail vein. Sequencing was carried out using skin. The source is a female BALB/c mouse given C57BL/6 T cells with graft-versus-host disease after an allogeneic hematopoietic cell transplant.

To note about this clone: Each gene name is a mouse one. The read gets to within 1 residue of the CDR3 end, and the germline J gene fills in the rest. This chain links TRBV13-1 with TRBJ2-3; D gene uncertain. Between the trimmed V and J ends, which lost 0 bases and 0 bases, there was a span of 8 bases. The CDR3 runs to 15 residues. Looked up from germline, CDR1 is NSHNY and CDR2 is SYGAGN. The CDR3 here is CASSDATTSAETLYF. CDR3 DNA (partial): TGTGCCAGCAGTGATGCAACAACTAGTGCAGAAACGCTGTAT.

Points on this clone: The genes and germline here are from mouse. The read comes to an end 1 residue before the CDR3 does, leaving the germline J gene to fill in the end. This chain uses TRBV26 with TRBJ1-3; D is unclear. V was cut by 2 bases and J by 0 bases, with 5 bases left in between. CDR3 size: 14 residues. The germline gives CDR1 KGHPV, CDR2 FQNQEV (reference sequence). Partial CDR3 DNA: TGTGCCAGCAGTCTGGGCTCTTCTGGAAATACGCTCTAT. It codes for CASSLGSSGNTLY. The whole CDR3 protein reads CASSLGSSGNTLYF.

As to this clone: All gene names here are mouse names. The read stops 1 residue short of the end of the CDR3; the missing end is completed from the germline J gene. This chain links TRBV26 with TRBJ2-2; the D gene could be TRBD1 or TRBD2 (5 bases each). Looked up from germline, CDR1 is KGHPV and CDR2 is FQNQEV (reference sequence). V was cut by 0 bases and J by 0 bases, with 8 bases left in between. This CDR3 contains 16 residues. The CDR3 bases that were read are TGTGCCAGCAGTCTGTCCGGGGGAGCAAACACCGGGCAGCTCTAC. This encodes CASSLSGGANTGQLY. The CDR3 reads in full as CASSLSGGANTGQLYF.

Regarding this clone: Genes and germline are mouse. The read stops 1 residue short of the end of the CDR3; the missing end is completed from the germline J gene. The gene calls are TRBV26 and TRBJ1-1, with unresolved D. Germline V gene sequence: CDR1 KGHPV, CDR2 FQNQEV (reference sequence). Between the trimmed V and J ends, which lost 2 bases and 0 bases, there was a span of 7 bases. The CDR3 consists of 14 residues. The CDR3 bases that were read are TGTGCCAGCAGTCTGAAGGCGACAAACACAGAAGTCTTC. Its translation is CASSLKATNTEVF. The entire CDR3 is CASSLKATNTEVFF.

Concerning this clone itself: Gene names denote mouse genes. The CDR3 extends 1 residue past the end of the read, so its final part is completed from the germline J gene. The chain recombines TRBV13-2 with TRBJ2-7, with D perhaps being TRBD1 or TRBD2 (5 bases each). V was shortened by 2 bases and J by 2 bases, with 8 bases between the two germline ends. This CDR3 comprises 13 residues. CDR1 and CDR2 from the germline V gene are NNHNN and SYGAGS (reference sequence). CDR3 protein: CASGDRGPYEQYF. CDR3 DNA, as far as it was read: TGTGCCAGCGGTGACCGGGGCCCCTATGAACAGTAC.

With regard to this clone: Gene names are mouse gene names. The covered CDR3 bases are TGTGCCAGCAGTTTTGGGCAGGCAAACACCGGGCAGCTCTAC. Residues: CASSFGQANTGQLY. The CDR3 reads in full as CASSFGQANTGQLYF. The V gene is TRBV15, the J gene TRBJ2-2; D unclear. The missing CDR3 end, 1 residue past where the read stops, is filled in from the germline J gene. Deletions cut 3 bases from V and 0 bases from J, with 8 bases between. CDR1 is SGHND and CDR2 is FRSKSL in the germline V gene. The CDR3 length is 15 residues.

Concerning this clone itself: Genes here carry mouse names. The observed sequence ends 1 residue before the CDR3 terminus, with the missing tail filled in from the germline J gene. The V call is TRBV23, the J call TRBJ1-2; TRBD1, as called in the table, went unchecked against the DNA. The CDR3 runs 13 residues. CDR1 is KGHTA and CDR2 is FQNQQP in the germline V gene. The CDR3 here is CSSSPHPNSDYTF. The CDR3 DNA, read in part, is TGCTCCAGCAGTCCACATCCAAACTCCGACTACACC.

Comments on this clone: The listed genes are named as in mouse. The read falls 1 residue short of the CDR3 end, and the missing part is taken from the germline J gene. This sequence joins TRBV2 and TRBJ2-1, with 11 bases matching TRBD2. Germline assignment: CDR1 LGHNA and CDR2 YSYQKL. V was pared by 1 base and J by 7 bases, with 3 bases of the junction left unmatched. The length of the CDR3 is 15 residues. CDR3 bases read: TGTGCCAGCAGCCAAGCGACTGGGGGGGTCGCTGAGCAGTTC. Encoded protein: CASSQATGGVAEQF. The entire CDR3 reads CASSQATGGVAEQFF.

Turning to this clone: Genes and germline are mouse. The read finishes 1 residue shy of the CDR3 end, and the germline J gene is used to complete it. The chain recombines TRBV31 with TRBJ2-2; D is perhaps TRBD2 (7 bases). CDR1 and CDR2 (germline): GKSSPN, SITVG. The V gene lost 0 bases and the J gene lost 5 bases, with 16 bases spanning the gap. The CDR3 covers 16 residues. The CDR3 DNA, read in part, is TGTGCCTGGAGTCTAGGTAGGGGGGCGCTGACCGGGCAGCTCTAC. Translating it yields CAWSLGRGALTGQLY. In full, the CDR3 is CAWSLGRGALTGQLYF.

This clone was seen more than once but under ten times. All gene names here are mouse names. From the germline J gene comes the end of the CDR3, since the read stops 1 residue before it. Other DNA sequences of this sample code for an identical CDR3. The rearrangement links TRBV26 to TRBJ1-6; D gene ambiguous. TRBJ1-6 is annotated as an ORF whose role is uncertain. The CDR3 extends over 14 amino acids. V shed 6 bases and J shed 4 bases, with 10 bases lying between them. CDR1 KGHPV and CDR2 FQNQEV come from the germline V gene (reference sequence). The part of the CDR3 DNA that was read is TGTGCCAGCAGCCCGGGTCAGTATAATTCGCCCCTCTAC. It specifies CASSPGQYNSPLY. The complete CDR3 reads CASSPGQYNSPLYF.

This clone was recorded a few times. Gene and germline names: mouse. Coverage ceases 1 residue before the CDR3 finishes, and the germline J gene fills in the end. V is TRBV26 and J is TRBJ1-1, with D hard to call. The ends were cut back, 4 bases at V and 3 bases at J, with 6 bases in the middle. There are 12 residues in the CDR3. Per the germline V gene, CDR1 is KGHPV and CDR2 is FQNQEV (reference sequence). The CDR3 spells CASSPQDTEVFF. The covered CDR3 bases are TGTGCCAGCAGTCCTCAGGACACAGAAGTCTTC.

About this clone itself: Germline and genes: mouse. The read halts 1 residue ahead of the CDR3 end, with the missing end drawn from the germline J gene. The chain joins TRBV29 to TRBJ2-7; 8 nucleotides agree with TRBD1. Germline V gene data show CDR1 as MSHET and CDR2 as SYDVDS. The junction had 4 bases not matched to a gene; V was cut back by 0 bases and J by 6 bases. CDR3 length equals 14 residues. The sequenced CDR3 bases are TGTGCTAGCAGTTTATCGCGGACAGGGATTGAACAGTAC. It codes for CASSLSRTGIEQY. The CDR3 reads in full as CASSLSRTGIEQYF.

As concerns this clone: Mouse gene names apply. From the germline J gene comes the end of the CDR3, since the read stops 1 residue before it. The chain employs TRBV12-2 and TRBJ2-5, with 11 bases that match TRBD2. The CDR3 is made up of 14 amino acids. Germline trimming cut 3 bases from V and 4 bases from J; bases unmatched to any gene: 2. Germline CDR1 reads SGHLS; CDR2 reads HYDKME. CDR3 protein: CASSSGLGEDTQYF. CDR3 bases read: TGTGCCAGCTCTTCGGGACTGGGGGAAGACACCCAGTAC.

About this clone: The genes are named according to mouse. The observed sequence ends 1 residue before the CDR3 terminus, with the missing tail filled in from the germline J gene. The V and J genes are TRBV31 and TRBJ2-5, with 9 nucleotides matching TRBD2. The CDR3 totals 14 residues. CDR1 and CDR2 (germline): GKSSPN, SITVG. The V gene end was trimmed by 4 bases and the J gene end by 4 bases; junction bases not matched to a gene: 6. This CDR3 is CAWTRDWEEDTQYF. The sequenced CDR3 bases are TGTGCCTGGACCCGGGACTGGGAAGAAGACACCCAGTAC.

This clone showed up just a few times. The gene names here belong to mouse. The read is 1 residue too short to cover the CDR3 end, so that end is filled in from the germline J gene. The chain links TRBV26 to TRBJ2-2; 8 bases fit TRBD1. This CDR3 has 15 residues. Germline V gives CDR1 KGHPV, CDR2 FQNQEV (reference sequence). V dropped 3 bases and J dropped 3; count of bases not matched to a gene: 3. The chain's CDR3 is CASSLATGDTGQLYF. Incomplete CDR3 DNA: TGTGCCAGCAGTCTTGCGACAGGGGACACCGGGCAGCTCTAC.

This clone was seen a handful of times. Each gene name is a mouse one. The read ends 1 residue before the CDR3 terminus; that terminus is restored from the germline J gene. The chain couples TRBV26 to TRBJ2-4; D call uncertain. Looked up from germline, CDR1 is KGHPV and CDR2 is FQNQEV (reference sequence). The V end lost 4 bases, the J end lost 2 bases, and 7 bases lay between the germline ends. This CDR3 comprises 13 residues. This CDR3 reads CASSPRIQNTLYF. The CDR3 DNA, read in part, is TGTGCCAGCAGTCCCCGGATTCAAAACACCTTGTAC.

The count of this clone is one. Genes and germline come from the mouse. The read ends 1 residue shy of where the CDR3 ends; the end is completed using the germline J gene. V usage is TRBV16 and J usage is TRBJ2-5, with D hard to call. The V gene's germline CDR1 is SGHSA and CDR2 FRNQAP. The CDR3 length is 12 residues. V was clipped by 0 bases and J by 5 bases, with 3 bases between them. Here the CDR3 reads CASSLERDTQYF. The CDR3 DNA, read in part, is TGTGCAAGCAGCTTAGAGAGAGACACCCAGTAC.

This clone was counted a few times. Germline and genes: mouse. The DNA ends 1 residue before the CDR3 does, and the rest of the CDR3 is filled in from the germline J gene. The gene calls are TRBV26 and TRBJ2-2, with D perhaps matching TRBD2 (5 bases). This CDR3 has 15 residues. Germline V lookup: CDR1 KGHPV, CDR2 FQNQEV (reference sequence). Deletions cut 3 bases from V and 0 bases from J, with 8 bases between. CDR3 DNA, as far as it was read: TGTGCCAGCAGTCTCCGACTGACAAACACCGGGCAGCTCTAC. It codes for CASSLRLTNTGQLY. The complete CDR3 protein is CASSLRLTNTGQLYF.

This clone occurred once. Each gene name is a mouse one. The read falls 1 residue short of the CDR3 end, and the missing part is taken from the germline J gene. The rearrangement uses TRBV26 and TRBJ2-7; 10 bases line up with TRBD2. This CDR3 contains 15 residues. Germline V gene sequence: CDR1 KGHPV, CDR2 FQNQEV (reference sequence). Trimming at V came to 5 bases and at J to 0 bases, leaving 4 bases not matched to a gene. CDR3 bases read: TGTGCCAGCAGTAAGGGACTGGGGAGCTCCTATGAACAGTAC. Protein product: CASSKGLGSSYEQY. Given in full, the CDR3 is CASSKGLGSSYEQYF.

In this sample, this clone turned up a few times. The genes and germline here are from mouse. The CDR3 goes on 1 residue after the read ends, and that part is filled in from the germline J gene. The V and J genes are TRBV3 and TRBJ2-4; a weak D match, TRBD1 (6 bases). The CDR3 consists of 12 residues. In germline, CDR1 is SNHLY, CDR2 FYNGKV (reference sequence). The V end lost 6 bases, the J end lost 4 bases, and 8 bases lay between the germline ends. The CDR3 bases that were read are TGTGCCAGCAGTCGGGACAAAAACACCTTGTAC. Its translation is CASSRDKNTLY. The full CDR3 protein reads CASSRDKNTLYF.

Note on this clone: Germline and genes here are mouse. Incomplete CDR3 DNA: TGTGCCAGCAGTAAAACCGGGACAGGGAACGAAAGATTATTT. Translated: CASSKTGTGNERLF. The full CDR3 sequence reads CASSKTGTGNERLFF. V usage is TRBV19 and J usage is TRBJ1-4; TRBD1 aligns across 9 bases. The sequence runs out 1 residue before the end of the CDR3; the remainder is reconstructed from the germline J gene. Germline-derived CDR1 and CDR2 are FNHDT and SITEND (reference sequence). J gave up 5 bases and V 3 bases, and 5 bases lay outside the gene matches. The CDR3 spans 15 residues.

As for this clone: Gene names are mouse gene names. Read data end 1 residue before the CDR3 end; the end is taken from the germline J gene. The genes are TRBV26 and TRBJ2-4; 8 bases line up with TRBD2. CDR3 length: 16 residues. Germline CDR1 and CDR2: KGHPV and FQNQEV (reference sequence). V shed 3 bases and J 0 bases; nucleotides not matched to a gene: 5. CDR3 DNA (partial): TGTGCCAGCAGTCTATGGGGGGGGACTAGTCAAAACACCTTGTAC. Translating gives CASSLWGGTSQNTLY. The CDR3, in full, reads CASSLWGGTSQNTLYF.

This clone occurred a few times. The gene symbols are mouse symbols. The read is 1 residue too short to cover the CDR3 end, so that end is filled in from the germline J gene. The chain employs TRBV23 and TRBJ2-3. The CDR3 covers 14 residues. Germline-derived CDR1 and CDR2 are KGHTA and FQNQQP. The sequenced part of the CDR3 DNA is TGCTCCAGCAGTCAAAAGCTTAGTGCAGAAACGCTGTAT. This translates into CSSSQKLSAETLY. The whole CDR3 region reads CSSSQKLSAETLYF.

In the case of this clone: The gene names given are mouse names. The read stops 1 residue short of the end of the CDR3; the missing end is completed from the germline J gene. The chain links TRBV16 to TRBJ1-1, with D unresolved. The germline gives CDR1 SGHSA, CDR2 FRNQAP. V was clipped by 0 bases and J by 3 bases, with 2 bases between them. The CDR3 covers 12 residues. The part of the CDR3 DNA that was read is TGTGCAAGCAGCTTAGATGACACAGAAGTCTTC. Translation gives CASSLDDTEVF. The whole CDR3 protein reads CASSLDDTEVFF.

This clone was picked up a small number of times. The listed genes are named as in mouse. From the germline J gene comes the end of the CDR3, since the read stops 1 residue before it. V gene TRBV3 combines with J gene TRBJ1-1; D not certain. V shed 2 bases and J shed 2 bases, with 9 bases lying between them. This CDR3 is built from 14 residues. Germline-derived CDR1 and CDR2 are SNHLY and FYNGKV (reference sequence). The sequenced part of the CDR3 DNA is TGTGCCAGCAGCTTAACACAGATCAACACAGAAGTCTTC. It is translated as CASSLTQINTEVF. The full-length CDR3 reads as CASSLTQINTEVFF.

This clone turned up a few times. Genes and germline come from the mouse. The DNA read from the CDR3 is TGTGCCAGCGGTGATGCCTGGGTTGAACAGTAC. This codes for CASGDAWVEQY. The entire CDR3 sequence reads CASGDAWVEQYF. The chain is built from TRBV13-2 and TRBJ2-7; possibly TRBD2 for D (5 bases). The read ends 1 residue before the CDR3 terminus; that terminus is restored from the germline J gene. Trimming stripped 0 bases from V and 6 bases from J, with 7 bases between. The CDR3 totals 12 residues. The germline CDR1 and CDR2 sequences are NNHNN and SYGAGS (reference sequence).

A remark on this clone: Gene names refer to mouse genes. The observed sequence ends 1 residue before the CDR3 terminus, with the missing tail filled in from the germline J gene. This CDR3 is also generated by other DNA sequences in the sample. This chain links TRBV26 with TRBJ2-3, with 7 bases lining up with TRBD1. The J segment lost 1 base and the V segment lost 3 bases, leaving 1 base of the junction unmatched. The V gene's germline CDR1 is KGHPV and CDR2 FQNQEV (reference sequence). The CDR3 sequence is 14 residues long. The CDR3 bases that were read are TGTGCCAGCAGTCTTCAGGGGGGTGCAGAAACGCTGTAT. Its translation is CASSLQGGAETLY. The CDR3 reads in full as CASSLQGGAETLYF.

Turning to this clone: The gene symbols are mouse symbols. The read terminates 1 residue ahead of where the CDR3 ends, so the germline J gene completes it. This chain connects TRBV16 to TRBJ2-3; 8 bases match TRBD2. Trimming took 1 base from V and 2 from J; bases not matched to a gene: 2. CDR1 and CDR2 (germline): SGHSA, FRNQAP. The CDR3 covers 15 residues. The covered CDR3 bases are TGTGCAAGCAGCTTAGCTGGGGGGAATGCAGAAACGCTGTAT. Its translation: CASSLAGGNAETLY. The complete CDR3 protein is CASSLAGGNAETLYF.

In the case of this clone: Gene names are the mouse ones. The CDR3 DNA, read in part, is TGTGCAAGCAGCTTAGTTGGGGGGGAAACGCTGTAT. This codes for CASSLVGGETLY. The whole CDR3 sequence is CASSLVGGETLYF. V gene TRBV16 combines with J gene TRBJ2-3, with 7 bases fitting TRBD2. Read sequence stops 1 residue before the CDR3 end, and the germline J gene provides the missing end. V dropped 1 base and J dropped 6; count of bases not matched to a gene: 1. CDR1 and CDR2 (germline): SGHSA, FRNQAP. This CDR3 has 13 residues. Drawing the rest from reference TRBV16 and TRBJ2-3, the complete variable domain is NAGVIQTPRHKVTGKGQEATLWCEPISGHSAVFWYRQTIVQGLEFLTYFRNQAPIDDSGMPKERFSAQMPNQSHSTLKIQSTQPQDSAVYLCASSLVGGETLYFGSGTRLTVL.

Remarks on this clone: The gene names here belong to mouse. The read ends 1 residue early relative to the CDR3; the germline J gene fills the gap. The rearrangement joins TRBV26 to TRBJ2-5; D not certain. Germline CDR1 reads KGHPV; CDR2 reads FQNQEV (reference sequence). Trimming left V 3 bases short and J 0 bases short, with 7 bases between. There are 14 residues in the CDR3. CDR3 sequence: CASSLQLNQDTQYF. The part of the CDR3 DNA that was read is TGTGCCAGCAGTCTCCAACTTAACCAAGACACCCAGTAC.